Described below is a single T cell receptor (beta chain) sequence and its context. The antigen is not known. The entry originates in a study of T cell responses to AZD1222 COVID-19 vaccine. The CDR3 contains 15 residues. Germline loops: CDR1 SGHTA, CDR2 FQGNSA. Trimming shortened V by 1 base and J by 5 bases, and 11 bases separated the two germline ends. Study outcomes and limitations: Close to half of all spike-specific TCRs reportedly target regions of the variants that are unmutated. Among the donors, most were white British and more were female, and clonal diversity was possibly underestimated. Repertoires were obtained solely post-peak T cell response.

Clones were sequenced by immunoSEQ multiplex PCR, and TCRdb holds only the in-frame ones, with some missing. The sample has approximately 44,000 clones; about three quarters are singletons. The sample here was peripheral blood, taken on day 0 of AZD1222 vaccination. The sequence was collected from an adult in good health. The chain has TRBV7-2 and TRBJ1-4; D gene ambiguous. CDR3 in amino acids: CASSLGGRTNEKLFF. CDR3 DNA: TGTGCCAGCAGCTTAGGCGGAAGGACGAATGAAAAACTGTTTTTT.